This entry describes one TCR beta chain. TCRdb analysed the multiplex PCR reads with MiXCR anew, one entry per CDR3 protein. The sample comprises about 140,000 distinct CDR3 sequences, 32% of which are singletons, and 2.3% rests with the top ten. Samples came from axillary lymph nodes draining the breast cancer. The CDR3 extends over 14 amino acids. Germline V gene lookup returns CDR1 SGHTA and CDR2 FQGNSA. With 1 base removed from V and 11 bases from J, the gap between germline ends came to 15 bases. The data derive from a study of breast tumors, draining lymph nodes, adjacent tissues. J is TRBJ1-5 and V is TRBV7-2; perhaps TRBD1 as D (5 bases). Specimen: axillary lymph node tissue. The receptor was isolated from a female donor with breast cancer. Some clones in this sample may be carry-over from other donors' samples. As DNA, the CDR3 is TGTGCCAGCAGCTTAGATAGGGGTTGGGAGACCCAGCATTTT. Its translation: CASSLDRGWETQHF.